This TCR beta chain was sequenced during a study of blood T cells in healthy people across ages (dated by TCRdb to between 2015 and 2017). A note on the overall study: Template switching captured roughly one uniquely barcoded TCR beta cDNA molecule per two T cells in model experiments. Age-related changes in TCR beta repertoire diversity were measured in the study by deep sequencing normalized with unique cDNA molecular identifiers. The donors were divided into four age groups: young (average roughly 15 years), middle-aged (almost 40), aged (under 70) and long-lived (82). To avoid experimental bias, donors of different ages were spread randomly across the sequencing lanes. The study analyzed two additional independent replicas of 1 million unique cDNA reads from the same blood draw for two donors, one aged 18 to 29 and one aged 80 or older.

The CDR3 measures 15 amino acids from cysteine to phenylalanine. Here the CDR3 DNA is all that survives: 45 bases in frame from base 1. CDR1 and CDR2, looked up from the germline V gene, are SGHAT and FQNNGV. V loses 0 bases of germline sequence and J loses 13 bases, and the interval between the two ends is 19 bases. A word on this clonotype: Its antigen is currently not known. A read error is possible here, since a much larger clone lies one base away.

Receptor libraries were prepared by 5' RACE. TCRdb names Illumina HiSeq 2500 as the instrument used. A second 7 to 11 cycle PCR used a sample-barcoded 5' primer and a J-beta primer mix. A unique molecular identifier was introduced onto each TCR beta cDNA molecule by a template-switch 5' adaptor carrying 12 random nucleotides. At least 3 million CDR3-containing paired-end reads were obtained from each sample. First-strand cDNA was synthesized from all RNA with the Mint cDNA synthesis kit, primed by a TRBC-specific oligonucleotide. Following uracil-DNA glycosylase treatment, a first 18-cycle PCR with universal primers M1SS and BC2_uni_R was performed on all cDNA. Per the source publication's procedure: Normalization of each sample was performed by random selection of 1 million high-quality reads, each carrying a distinct molecular identifier. Reads sharing molecular identifiers were discarded rather than binned into consensus sequences. MiTCR, run with a Q25 quality threshold and the strictest error-elimination algorithm, handled CDR3 identification, clonotype clustering and error correction. Lower-bound total TCR beta diversity was estimated with a nonparametric unseen species model using Euler transformation. TCRdb took the public reads, trimmed them with fastp at Q25, ran MiXCR for clone calling and kept in-frame beta chains. Duplicate CDR3 protein sequences are folded into a single record with the most common DNA and genes. TCRdb, rather than the study authors, made the V and J calls. The sample table contains some 900,000 distinct CDR3 sequences; only one count was recorded for around 30% of them. The ten largest account for approximately 15% of the sample.

Study-level results and caveats: Donor CMV infection status was unknown, potentially confounding age-related changes in expanded clonotypes. Compared with the aged group, the long-lived group had more naive CD4+ T cells, fewer expanded clones and increased TCR diversity, suggesting age selection. Bulk unsorted PBMC profiling prevented conclusive comparison of naive and antigen-experienced compartments. Observed TCR beta diversity correlated strongly with the percentage of naive T cells measured by flow cytometry. Observed TCR beta diversity per million T cells fell roughly linearly with age, and a significant reduction was already apparent by age about 36. Estimates of total diversity based on one million sequenced T cells were considered lower bounds and underestimates.

The donors were some 36 Caucasian individuals from Russia, aged roughly 6 to 100 years, who were systemically healthy. Each donor gave about 11 milliliters of peripheral blood, drawn into EDTA-treated Vacutainer tubes. PBMCs were isolated by Ficoll-Paque density-gradient centrifugation, with at least 6 million obtained per sample. Total RNA was extracted from PBMCs with Trizol reagent, with at least 5 micrograms obtained per sample. The percentages of naive CD45RAhigh/CD27high T cells were determined by flow cytometry on a PBMC aliquot from every donor. This receptor was identified in a woman of 80 years or more in good health. The sequenced sample consisted of blood. The chain joins TRBV11-2 to TRBJ2-1, with the D gene call left open. The bases are TGTGCCAGCAGCTTAGACGGACGAGGTTCAGAGACCCAGTTCTTC. Translated, this gives CASSLDGRGSETQFF.